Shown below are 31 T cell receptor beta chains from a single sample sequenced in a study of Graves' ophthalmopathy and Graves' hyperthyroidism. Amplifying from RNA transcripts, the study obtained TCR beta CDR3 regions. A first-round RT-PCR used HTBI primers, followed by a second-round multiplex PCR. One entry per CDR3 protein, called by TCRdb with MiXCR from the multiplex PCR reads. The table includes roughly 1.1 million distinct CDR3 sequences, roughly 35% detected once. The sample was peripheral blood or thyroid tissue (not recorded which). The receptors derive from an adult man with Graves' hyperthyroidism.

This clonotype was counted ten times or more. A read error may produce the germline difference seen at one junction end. The CDR3 loop reads CASSPGGGRSYEQYF. The DNA of the CDR3 is TGTGCCAGCAGTCCCGGGGGGGGGAGATCCTACGAGCAGTACTTC. The rearrangement joins TRBV10-3 to TRBJ2-7; 8 bases match TRBD2. The germline V gene encodes CDR1 ENHRY and CDR2 SYGVKD. The CDR3 runs 15 residues.

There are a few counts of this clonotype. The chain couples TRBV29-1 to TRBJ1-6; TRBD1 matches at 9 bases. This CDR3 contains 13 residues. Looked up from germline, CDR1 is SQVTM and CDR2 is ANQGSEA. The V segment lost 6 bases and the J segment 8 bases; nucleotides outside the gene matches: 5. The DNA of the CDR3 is TGCAGCGTAGCCTGGGACAGGGATTCACCCCTCCACTTT. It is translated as CSVAWDRDSPLHF.

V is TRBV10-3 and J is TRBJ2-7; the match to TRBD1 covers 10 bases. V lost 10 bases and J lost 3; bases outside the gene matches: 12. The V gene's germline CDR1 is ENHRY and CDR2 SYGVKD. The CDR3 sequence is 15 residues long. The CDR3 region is CASGGQGPYSYEQYF. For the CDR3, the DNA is TGTGCCAGCGGGGGACAGGGGCCCTATAGCTACGAGCAGTACTTC.

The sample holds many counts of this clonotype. The chain's CDR3 is CASSVTGAEQYF. As DNA, the CDR3 is TGTGCCAGCAGCGTGACAGGGGCCGAGCAGTACTTC. This chain joins TRBV5-6 and TRBJ2-7, with 8 bases identical to TRBD1. Looked up from germline, CDR1 is SGHDT and CDR2 is YYEEEE. The CDR3 has 12 amino acids. V dropped 4 bases and J dropped 6; count of bases not matched to a gene: 3.

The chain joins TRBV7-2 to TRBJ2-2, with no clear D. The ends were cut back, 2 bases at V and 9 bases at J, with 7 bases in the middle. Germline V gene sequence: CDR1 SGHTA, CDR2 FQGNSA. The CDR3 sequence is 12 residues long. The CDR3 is CASSLSVRELFF. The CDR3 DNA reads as TGTGCCAGCAGCTTATCGGTTAGGGAGCTGTTTTTT. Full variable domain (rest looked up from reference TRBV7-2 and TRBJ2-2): GAGVSQSPSNKVTEKGKDVELRCDPISGHTALYWYRQSLGQGLEFLIYFQGNSAPDKSGLPSDRFSAERTGGSVSTLTIQRTQQEDSAVYLCASSLSVRELFFGEGSRLTVL.

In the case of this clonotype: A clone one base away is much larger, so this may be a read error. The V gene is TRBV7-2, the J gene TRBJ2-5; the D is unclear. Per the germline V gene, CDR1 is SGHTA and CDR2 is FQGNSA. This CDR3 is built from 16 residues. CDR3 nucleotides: TGTGCCTGCAGCTTAGGGTCGCTGGGGATACAAGAGACCCAGTACTTC. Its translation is CACSLGSLGIQETQYF.

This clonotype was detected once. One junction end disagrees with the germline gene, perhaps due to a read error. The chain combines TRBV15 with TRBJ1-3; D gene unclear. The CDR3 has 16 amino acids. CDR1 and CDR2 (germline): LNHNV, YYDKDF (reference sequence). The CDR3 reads CATSRGASRAGNTIYF. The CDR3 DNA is TGTGCCACCAGCAGAGGGGCAAGTAGGGCTGGAAACACCATATACTTT.

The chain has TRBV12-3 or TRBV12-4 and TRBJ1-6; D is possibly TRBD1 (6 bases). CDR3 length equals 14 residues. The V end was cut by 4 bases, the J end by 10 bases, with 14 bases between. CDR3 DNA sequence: TGTGCCAGCAGTTCAGCAGGGGAAGGATCACCCCTCCACTTT. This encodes CASSSAGEGSPLHF.

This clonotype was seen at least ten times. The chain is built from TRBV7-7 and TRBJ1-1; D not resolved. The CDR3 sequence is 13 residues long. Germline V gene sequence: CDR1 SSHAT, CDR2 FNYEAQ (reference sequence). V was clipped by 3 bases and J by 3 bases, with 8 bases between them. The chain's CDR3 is CASSLLIDTEAFF. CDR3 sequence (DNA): TGTGCCAGCAGCTTGTTGATCGACACTGAAGCTTTCTTT.

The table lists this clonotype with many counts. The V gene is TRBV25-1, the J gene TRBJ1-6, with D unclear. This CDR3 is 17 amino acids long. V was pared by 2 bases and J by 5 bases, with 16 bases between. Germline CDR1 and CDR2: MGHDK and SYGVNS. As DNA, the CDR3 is TGTGCCAGCAGTGAAATTGGCGGGTTGTTGAATAATTCACCCCTCCACTTT. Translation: CASSEIGGLLNNSPLHF.

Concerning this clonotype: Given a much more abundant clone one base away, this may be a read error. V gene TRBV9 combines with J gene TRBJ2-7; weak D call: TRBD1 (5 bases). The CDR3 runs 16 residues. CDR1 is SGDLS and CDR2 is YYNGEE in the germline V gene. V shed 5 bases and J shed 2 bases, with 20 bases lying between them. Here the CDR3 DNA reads TGTGCCAGCAGGGAACCGGACAAGGGAAGGGCCTACGAGCAGTACTTC. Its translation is CASREPDKGRAYEQYF.

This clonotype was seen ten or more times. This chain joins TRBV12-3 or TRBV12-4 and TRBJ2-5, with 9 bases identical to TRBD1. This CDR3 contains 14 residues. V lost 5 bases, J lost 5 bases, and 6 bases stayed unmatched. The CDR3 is CASSGQGFMETQYF. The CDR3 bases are TGTGCCAGCAGTGGACAGGGGTTCATGGAGACCCAGTACTTC.

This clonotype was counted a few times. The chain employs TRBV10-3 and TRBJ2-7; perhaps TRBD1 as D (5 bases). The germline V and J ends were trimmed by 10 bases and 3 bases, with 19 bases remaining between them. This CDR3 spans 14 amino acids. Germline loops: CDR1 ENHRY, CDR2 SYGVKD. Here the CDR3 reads CASTPPTAHYEQYF. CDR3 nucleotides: TGTGCCAGCACCCCTCCGACAGCCCACTACGAGCAGTACTTC.

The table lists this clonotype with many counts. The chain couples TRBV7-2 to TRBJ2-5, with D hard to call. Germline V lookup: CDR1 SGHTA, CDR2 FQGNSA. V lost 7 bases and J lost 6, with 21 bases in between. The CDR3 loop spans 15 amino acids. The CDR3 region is CASTLGLLSLQTQYF. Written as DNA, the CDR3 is TGTGCCAGCACCCTGGGCCTGTTGTCTCTCCAGACCCAGTACTTC.

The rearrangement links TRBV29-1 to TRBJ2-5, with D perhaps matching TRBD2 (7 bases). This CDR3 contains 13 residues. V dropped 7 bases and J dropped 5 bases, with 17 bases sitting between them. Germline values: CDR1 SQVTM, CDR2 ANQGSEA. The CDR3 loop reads CSGAGATMETQYF. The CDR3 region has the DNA TGCAGCGGGGCGGGGGCTACGATGGAGACCCAGTACTTC.

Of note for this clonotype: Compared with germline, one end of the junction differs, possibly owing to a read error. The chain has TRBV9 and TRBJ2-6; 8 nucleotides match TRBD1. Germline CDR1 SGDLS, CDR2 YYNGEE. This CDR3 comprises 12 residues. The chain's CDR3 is CASSLGTGDLTF. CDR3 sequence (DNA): TGCGCCAGCAGCTTGGGGACAGGCGACCTGACTTTC.

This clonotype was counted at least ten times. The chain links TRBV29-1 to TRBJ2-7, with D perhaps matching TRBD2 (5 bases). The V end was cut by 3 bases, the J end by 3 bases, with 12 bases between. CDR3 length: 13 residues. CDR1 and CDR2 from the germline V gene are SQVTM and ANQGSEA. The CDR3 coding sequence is TGCAGCGTTGAGGCGGGTCCCAGCTACGAGCAGTACTTC. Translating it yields CSVEAGPSYEQYF.

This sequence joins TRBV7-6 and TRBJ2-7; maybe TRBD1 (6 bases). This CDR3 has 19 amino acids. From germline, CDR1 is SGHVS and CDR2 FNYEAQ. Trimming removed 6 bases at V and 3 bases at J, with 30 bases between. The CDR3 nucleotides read TGTGCCAGCAGTAATCAGGGGCTCTGGGGCCAACGTCCTGACTACGAGCAGTACTTC. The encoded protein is CASSNQGLWGQRPDYEQYF.

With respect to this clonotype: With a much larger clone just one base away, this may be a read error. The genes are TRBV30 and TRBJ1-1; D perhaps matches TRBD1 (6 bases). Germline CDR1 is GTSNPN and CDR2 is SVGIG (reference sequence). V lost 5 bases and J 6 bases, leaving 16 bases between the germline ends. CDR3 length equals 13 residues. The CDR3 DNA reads TGTGCCTGGGGTGGAGGGACAAGAGCTGAAGCTTTCTTT. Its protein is CAWGGGTRAEAFF.

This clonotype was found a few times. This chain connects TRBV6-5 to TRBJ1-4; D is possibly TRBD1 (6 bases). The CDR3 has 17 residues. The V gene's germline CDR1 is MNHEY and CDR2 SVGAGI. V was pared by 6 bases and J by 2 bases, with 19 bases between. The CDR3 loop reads CASSPATGRATNEKLFF. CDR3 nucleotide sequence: TGTGCCAGCAGCCCCGCGACAGGAAGGGCGACTAATGAAAAACTGTTTTTT.

CDR3 amino acids: CASSLDHGAEQYF. In DNA, the CDR3 is TGTGCCAGCAGCTTAGACCATGGGGCCGAGCAGTACTTC. The chain joins TRBV7-6 to TRBJ2-7, with D maybe TRBD1 (5 bases). Deletions cut 1 base from V and 6 bases from J, with 10 bases between. Germline lookup yields CDR1 SGHVS and CDR2 FNYEAQ. The CDR3 is made up of 13 amino acids.

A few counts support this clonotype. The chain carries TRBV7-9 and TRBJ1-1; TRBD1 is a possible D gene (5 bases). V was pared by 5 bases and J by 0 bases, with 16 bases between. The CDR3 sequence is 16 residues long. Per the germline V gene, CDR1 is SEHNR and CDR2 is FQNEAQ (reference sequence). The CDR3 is CASSTSGTLMNTEAFF. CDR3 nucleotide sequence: TGTGCCAGCAGCACCTCCGGGACCTTAATGAACACTGAAGCTTTCTTT.

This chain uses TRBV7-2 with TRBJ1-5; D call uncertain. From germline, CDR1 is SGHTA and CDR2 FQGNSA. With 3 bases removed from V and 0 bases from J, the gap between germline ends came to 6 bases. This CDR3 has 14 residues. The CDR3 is CASSFKGSNQPQHF. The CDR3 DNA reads TGTGCCAGCAGCTTTAAGGGTAGCAATCAGCCCCAGCATTTT. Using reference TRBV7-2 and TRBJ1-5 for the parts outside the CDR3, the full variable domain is GAGVSQSPSNKVTEKGKDVELRCDPISGHTALYWYRQSLGQGLEFLIYFQGNSAPDKSGLPSDRFSAERTGGSVSTLTIQRTQQEDSAVYLCASSFKGSNQPQHFGDGTRLSIL.

The CDR3 protein is CSVREASETQYF. The CDR3 nucleotides read TGCAGCGTTCGGGAAGCCTCCGAGACCCAGTACTTC. The chain combines TRBV29-1 with TRBJ2-5; TRBD2 is a possible D gene (5 bases). Germline-derived CDR1 and CDR2 are SQVTM and ANQGSEA. The CDR3 totals 12 residues. Trimming stripped 5 bases from V and 5 bases from J, with 12 bases between. The variable domain in full, completed from reference TRBV29-1 and TRBJ2-5, reads SAVISQKPSRDICQRGTSLTIQCQVDSQVTMMFWYRQQPGQSLTLIATANQGSEATYESGFVIDKFPISRPNLTFSTLTVSNMSPEDSSIYLCSVREASETQYFGPGTRLLVL.

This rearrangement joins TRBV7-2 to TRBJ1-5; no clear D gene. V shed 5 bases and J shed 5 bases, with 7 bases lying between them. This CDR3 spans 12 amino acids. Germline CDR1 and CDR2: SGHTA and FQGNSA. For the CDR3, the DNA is TGTGCCAGCAGCAACTTCGATCAGCCCCAGCATTTT. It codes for CASSNFDQPQHF.

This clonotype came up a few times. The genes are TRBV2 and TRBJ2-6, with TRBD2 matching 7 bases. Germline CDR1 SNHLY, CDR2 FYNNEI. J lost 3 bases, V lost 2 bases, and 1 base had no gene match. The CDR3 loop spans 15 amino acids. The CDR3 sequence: CASSERGSGANVLTF. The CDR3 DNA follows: TGTGCCAGCAGTGAACGCGGGAGTGGGGCCAACGTCCTGACTTTC. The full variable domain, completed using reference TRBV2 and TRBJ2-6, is EPEVTQTPSHQVTQMGQEVILRCVPISNHLYFYWYRQILGQKVEFLVSFYNNEISEKSEIFDDQFSVERPDGSNFTLKIRSTKLEDSAMYFCASSERGSGANVLTFGAGSRLTVL.

CDR3 DNA sequence: TGTGCCAGCAGCTTTACTAGCGGGAAAAAGAACGAGCAGTACTTC. Protein product: CASSFTSGKKNEQYF. The genes are TRBV7-9 and TRBJ2-7; 10 bases are a match to TRBD2. V trimming: 3 bases; J trimming: 5 bases; junction bases outside the gene matches: 7. This CDR3 is built from 15 residues. Germline V gives CDR1 SEHNR, CDR2 FQNEAQ (reference sequence).

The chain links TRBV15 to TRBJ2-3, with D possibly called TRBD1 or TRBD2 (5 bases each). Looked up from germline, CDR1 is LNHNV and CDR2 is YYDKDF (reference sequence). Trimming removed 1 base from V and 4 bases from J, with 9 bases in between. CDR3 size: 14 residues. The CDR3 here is CATSRGQGADTQYF. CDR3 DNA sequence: TGTGCCACCAGCAGAGGCCAGGGAGCAGATACGCAGTATTTT.

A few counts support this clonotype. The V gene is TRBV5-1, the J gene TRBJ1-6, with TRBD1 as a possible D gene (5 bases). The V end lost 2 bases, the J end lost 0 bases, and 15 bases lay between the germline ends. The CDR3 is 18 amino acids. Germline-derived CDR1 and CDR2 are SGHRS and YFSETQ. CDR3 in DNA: TGCGCCAGCAGCTTCGCGACAGTCAGAAGCTCCTATAATTCACCCCTCCACTTT. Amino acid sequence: CASSFATVRSSYNSPLHF. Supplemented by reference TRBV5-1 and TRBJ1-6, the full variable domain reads KAGVTQTPRYLIKTRGQQVTLSCSPISGHRSVSWYQQTPGQGLQFLFEYFSETQRNKGNFPGRFSGRQFSNSRSEMNVSTLELGDSALYLCASSFATVRSSYNSPLHFGNGTRLTVT.

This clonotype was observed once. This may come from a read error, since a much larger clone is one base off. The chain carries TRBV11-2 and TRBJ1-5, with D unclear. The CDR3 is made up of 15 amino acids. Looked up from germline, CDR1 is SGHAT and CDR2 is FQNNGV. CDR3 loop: CVSSLGRAVNQPQHF. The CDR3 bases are TGTGTCAGCAGCCTCGGGAGGGCTGTCAATCAGCCCCAGCATTTT.

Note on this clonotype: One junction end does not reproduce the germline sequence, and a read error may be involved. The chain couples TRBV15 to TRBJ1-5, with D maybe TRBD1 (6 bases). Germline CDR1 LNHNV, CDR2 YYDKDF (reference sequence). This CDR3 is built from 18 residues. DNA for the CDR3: TGTGTCACCAGCGGGGGCCTTACCGAGAGAAGGAACAATCAGCCCCAGCATTTT. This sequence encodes CVTSGGLTERRNNQPQHF.